These 22 T cell receptor beta chains came from one sample sequenced in a study of cytomegalovirus exposure and HLA in healthy donors. This PCR relied on a set of 60 Vbeta primers and 13 Jbeta primers. The assay was immunoSEQ multiplex PCR, and TCRdb's table has in-frame clones only and misses some. The sample has roughly 100,000 clones, roughly 60% seen once. Source material: PBMCs. All receptors derive from a human donor in good health.

This clone occurred a few times. V and J are TRBV6-5 and TRBJ1-1; 8 nucleotides align to TRBD1. The ends lost 4 bases at V and 0 bases at J; junction bases unmatched: 4. The CDR3 runs to 15 residues. The germline CDR1 and CDR2 sequences are MNHEY and SVGAGI. The chain's CDR3 is CASSSTGGLNTEAFF. CDR3 in DNA: TGTGCCAGCAGTTCCACAGGGGGGTTGAACACTGAAGCTTTCTTT.

The rearrangement links TRBV7-6 to TRBJ2-3; 7 bases align to TRBD1. V trimming: 2 bases; J trimming: 2 bases; junction bases outside the gene matches: 7. Per the germline V gene, CDR1 is SGHVS and CDR2 is FNYEAQ. This CDR3 spans 16 amino acids. This CDR3 reads CASSLLGGSHTDTQYF. The CDR3 DNA reads as TGTGCCAGCAGCTTATTAGGGGGCAGTCACACAGATACGCAGTATTTT. Combining the CDR3 with reference TRBV7-6 and TRBJ2-3 gives the whole variable domain GAGVSQSPRYKVTKRGQDVALRCDPISGHVSLYWYRQALGQGPEFLTYFNYEAQQDKSGLPNDRFSAERPEGSISTLTIQRTEQRDSAMYRCASSLLGGSHTDTQYFGPGTRLTVL.

The chain uses TRBV6-5 and TRBJ2-1; 8 bases are shared with TRBD2. With 5 bases clipped from V and 6 bases from J, the junction kept 6 bases outside the gene matches. CDR1 and CDR2 from the germline V gene are MNHEY and SVGAGI. CDR3 length equals 14 residues. CDR3 loop: CASSPSGRLNEQFF. CDR3 nucleotide sequence: TGTGCCAGCAGTCCCAGCGGGAGACTCAATGAGCAGTTCTTC.

The chain carries TRBV7-2 and TRBJ1-5; no definite D call. Germline CDR1 is SGHTA and CDR2 is FQGNSA. This CDR3 contains 12 residues. V was cut by 4 bases and J by 9 bases, with 10 bases left in between. DNA of the CDR3: TGTGCCAGCAGCTCCCATCGAGGGCCCCAGCATTTT. It yields the protein CASSSHRGPQHF.

This chain uses TRBV9 with TRBJ2-1; TRBD2 might be the D (6 bases). The CDR3 runs 16 residues. Trimming stripped 4 bases from V and 0 bases from J, with 14 bases between. Germline V gene lookup returns CDR1 SGDLS and CDR2 YYNGEE. CDR3 amino acids: CASSTKSGFSYNEQFF. CDR3 nucleotides: TGTGCCAGCAGCACTAAGAGCGGGTTCTCCTACAATGAGCAGTTCTTC.

The V gene is TRBV5-1, the J gene TRBJ2-1, with 7 bases that match TRBD1. V was clipped by 4 bases and J by 7 bases; unmatched bases: 8. CDR3 length: 14 residues. Germline CDR1 SGHRS, CDR2 YFSETQ. CDR3 amino acids: CASSTGVGRNEQFF. CDR3 coding DNA: TGCGCCAGCAGCACAGGGGTAGGGCGTAATGAGCAGTTCTTC.

V usage is TRBV7-9 and J usage is TRBJ1-1; 9 bases line up with TRBD1. Germline loops: CDR1 SEHNR, CDR2 FQNEAQ (reference sequence). V shed 2 bases, J shed 5 bases, and the junction held 9 bases outside the gene matches. The CDR3 covers 16 residues. Written as DNA, the CDR3 is TGTGCCAGCAGCTTACCAACAGGGGGCGCAGAGACTGAAGCTTTCTTT. Its translation is CASSLPTGGAETEAFF.

The chain is built from TRBV18 and TRBJ1-1, with a tentative D call TRBD1 (5 bases). V shed 1 base and J shed 0 bases, with 15 bases lying between them. The CDR3 totals 17 residues. Germline CDR1 KGHSH, CDR2 LQKENI. The CDR3 sequence is CASSPRAPAGLNTEAFF. The CDR3 region has the DNA TGTGCCAGCTCACCACGGGCCCCGGCAGGGCTGAACACTGAAGCTTTCTTT. The full variable domain, rest sourced from reference TRBV18 and TRBJ1-1, is NAGVMQNPRHLVRRRGQEARLRCSPMKGHSHVYWYRQLPEEGLKFMVYLQKENIIDESGMPKERFSAEFPKEGPSILRIQQVVRGDSAAYFCASSPRAPAGLNTEAFFGQGTRLTVV.

In this sample, this clone turned up once. The chain couples TRBV19 to TRBJ2-1; 12 nucleotides match TRBD2. CDR1 and CDR2 from the germline V gene are LNHDA and SQIVND (reference sequence). With V trimmed by 0 bases and J by 8 bases, 8 bases remained unmatched. This CDR3 region has 17 residues. The CDR3 nucleotides are TGTGCCAGTAGTATAGAGCAAAGACTAGCGGGAGTCCATGAGCAGTTCTTC. Translation gives CASSIEQRLAGVHEQFF.

The V and J genes are TRBV4-1 and TRBJ2-1; 8 bases map to TRBD2. The germline gives CDR1 MGHRA, CDR2 YSYEKL. Unmatched junction bases numbered 9, after V lost 3 bases and J lost 2 bases. The CDR3 consists of 17 residues. DNA for the CDR3: TGCGCCAGCAGCCACAGGTCTAGCGGGCTCACCTACAATGAGCAGTTCTTC. It encodes CASSHRSSGLTYNEQFF.

This clone came up once. The chain recombines TRBV28 with TRBJ1-4, with 9 nucleotides matching TRBD1. After removal of 5 bases from V and 8 bases from J, the junction contained 12 bases not matched to a gene. There are 16 residues in the CDR3. CDR1 MDHEN and CDR2 SYDVKM come from the germline V gene. DNA for the CDR3: TGTGCCAGCAGTCTCCCCGGGACAGGGTCTGGGGAAAAACTGTTTTTT. Translating gives CASSLPGTGSGEKLFF.

The gene calls are TRBV19 and TRBJ2-1; TRBD2 agrees at 11 bases. The CDR3 totals 16 residues. V shed 4 bases, J shed 5 bases, and the junction held 7 bases outside the gene matches. In germline, CDR1 is LNHDA, CDR2 SQIVND (reference sequence). The CDR3 here is CASSTSGLAGNNEQFF. The CDR3 nucleotides are TGTGCCAGTAGTACCTCAGGACTAGCGGGTAACAATGAGCAGTTCTTC.

The chain couples TRBV6-5 to TRBJ2-1; D ambiguous. Germline assignment: CDR1 MNHEY and CDR2 SVGAGI. The CDR3 has 13 residues. The V end lost 2 bases, the J end lost 6 bases, and 8 bases lay between the germline ends. The CDR3 here is CASSYTGVNEQFF. CDR3 bases: TGTGCCAGCAGTTACACGGGTGTCAATGAGCAGTTCTTC.

This clone appeared a few times. This sequence joins TRBV18 and TRBJ2-1; 9 bases line up with TRBD2. The CDR3 totals 15 residues. Unmatched junction bases numbered 8, after V lost 4 bases and J lost 7 bases. Germline V CDR1 and CDR2: KGHSH, LQKENI. For the CDR3, the DNA is TGTGCCAGCTCACAGGATAGCGGGAGAACAAATGAGCAGTTCTTC. Residues: CASSQDSGRTNEQFF. Supplemented by reference TRBV18 and TRBJ2-1, the full variable domain reads NAGVMQNPRHLVRRRGQEARLRCSPMKGHSHVYWYRQLPEEGLKFMVYLQKENIIDESGMPKERFSAEFPKEGPSILRIQQVVRGDSAAYFCASSQDSGRTNEQFFGPGTRLTVL.

The V and J genes are TRBV27 and TRBJ1-4; TRBD1 is a possible D gene (6 bases). Germline CDR1 reads MNHEY; CDR2 reads SMNVEV (reference sequence). V was clipped by 1 base and J by 6 bases, with 9 bases between them. This CDR3 spans 14 amino acids. Here the CDR3 reads CASSLLGTHEKLFF. The CDR3 DNA is TGTGCCAGCAGTTTATTGGGGACACATGAAAAACTGTTTTTT.

The V and J genes are TRBV12-1 and TRBJ1-4. TRBV12-1 is noted as a pseudogene. This CDR3 is 12 amino acids long. CDR3 loop: CASKSGNEKLFF. The CDR3 coding sequence is TGTGCCAGCAAAAGCGGGAATGAAAAACTGTTTTTT.

The rearrangement links TRBV19 to TRBJ1-1; D unresolved. This CDR3 is 15 amino acids long. Germline CDR1 reads LNHDA; CDR2 reads SQIVND (reference sequence). Trimming removed 4 bases at V and 1 base at J, with 13 bases between. DNA of the CDR3: TGTGCCAGTAGTACCTACGGGATCCCGAACACTGAAGCTTTCTTT. Amino acid sequence: CASSTYGIPNTEAFF.

This clone has a handful of counts. The chain has TRBV2 and TRBJ2-7; the match to TRBD1 covers 8 bases. This CDR3 comprises 14 residues. V was clipped by 8 bases and J by 2 bases; unmatched bases: 8. Per the germline V gene, CDR1 is SNHLY and CDR2 is FYNNEI. CDR3 amino acids: CASGKDRAAYEQYF. CDR3 nucleotides: TGTGCCAGCGGTAAGGACAGGGCGGCCTACGAGCAGTACTTC.

This clone occurred a few times. This chain connects TRBV10-3 to TRBJ2-3; 11 positions agree with TRBD2. The CDR3 length is 18 residues. V was clipped by 2 bases and J by 1 base; unmatched bases: 8. Germline loops: CDR1 ENHRY, CDR2 SYGVKD. The CDR3: CAISEAASGRPRTDTQYF. CDR3 coding DNA: TGTGCCATCAGTGAGGCGGCTAGCGGGAGGCCCCGCACAGATACGCAGTATTTT.

The CDR3 reads CASSPGQRHYGYTF. The DNA for the CDR3 is TGTGCCAGTAGTCCGGGACAGAGACACTATGGCTACACCTTC. The chain links TRBV19 to TRBJ1-2, with TRBD1 matching 7 bases. This CDR3 comprises 14 residues. CDR1 and CDR2 (germline): LNHDA, SQIVND (reference sequence). The V segment lost 5 bases and the J segment 3 bases; nucleotides outside the gene matches: 6. Based on the CDR3 plus reference TRBV19 and TRBJ1-2, the full variable domain is DGGITQSPKYLFRKEGQNVTLSCEQNLNHDAMYWYRQDPGQGLRLIYYSQIVNDFQKGDIAEGYSVSREKKESFPLTVTSAQKNPTAFYLCASSPGQRHYGYTFGSGTRLTVV.

This clone was observed a few times. The chain recombines TRBV10-3 with TRBJ2-1; 10 bases fit TRBD1. J gave up 8 bases and V 7 bases, and 8 bases lay outside the gene matches. The V gene's germline CDR1 is ENHRY and CDR2 SYGVKD. There are 14 residues in the CDR3. CDR3 loop: CAITPTGGIHEQFF. The DNA of the CDR3 is TGTGCCATCACCCCGACAGGGGGCATCCATGAGCAGTTCTTC.

The J gene is TRBJ2-5, the V gene TRBV4-1; TRBD2 matches 13 bases. V shed 6 bases and J 5 bases; nucleotides not matched to a gene: 9. This CDR3 region has 16 residues. Germline V gives CDR1 MGHRA, CDR2 YSYEKL. The CDR3 nucleotides are TGCGCCAGCAGTGGACGGACTAGCGGGGGTGGGGAGACCCAGTACTTC. Its protein is CASSGRTSGGGETQYF.